Below are 24 T cell receptor beta chains sequenced from a single sample in a study of shared clonotypes between healthy human individuals. Here immunoSEQ multiplex PCR was the method, and the copy in TCRdb shows in-frame clones only, minus some. Of over 950,000 clones in the sample, around three quarters were seen once. The sequencing input was memory CD4+ T cells from PBMCs. The subset here: CD45RA-negative fraction. Receptors originate from a man aged 18 to 30 in good health. Some clones in this sample may be carry-over from other donors' samples.

This clone was picked up one time. One end of the junction fails to match germline, which may point to a read error. The rearrangement uses TRBV4-2 and TRBJ2-7, with 13 nucleotides matching TRBD2. The germline V gene encodes CDR1 LGHNA and CDR2 YNFKEQ. This CDR3 contains 17 residues. CDR3: CASSQGGLAGYTYGQYF. The CDR3 DNA sequence: TGTGCCAGCAGCCAAGGGGGACTAGCGGGATATACCTACGGGCAGTACTTC.

The chain recombines TRBV6-1 with TRBJ2-7, with TRBD2 identical over 8 bases. The V and J ends lost 2 bases and 4 bases, in that order; junction bases with no gene match: 7. There are 15 residues in the CDR3. Germline V CDR1 and CDR2: MNHNS, SASEGT. The chain's CDR3 is CASSETSGSVYEQYF. For the CDR3, the DNA is TGTGCCAGCAGTGAAACGAGCGGGAGTGTTTACGAGCAGTACTTC.

The chain joins TRBV6-1 to TRBJ2-5, with 12 nucleotides matching TRBD2. The germline V gene encodes CDR1 MNHNS and CDR2 SASEGT. The trim removed 5 bases at V and 4 bases at J, leaving 5 bases unmatched. The length of the CDR3 is 15 residues. The DNA of the CDR3 is TGTGCCAGCAGTACTAGCGGGAGGAGTGGAGAGACCCAGTACTTC. It encodes CASSTSGRSGETQYF.

The rearrangement uses TRBV15 and TRBJ2-5; tentatively, D is TRBD2 (5 bases). The ends were cut back, 5 bases at V and 0 bases at J, with 25 bases in the middle. The V gene's germline CDR1 is LNHNV and CDR2 YYDKDF (reference sequence). The CDR3 has 19 amino acids. Here the CDR3 DNA reads TGTGCCACCAGCTCTATAGGTTCCCCGGGAAACAGATACCAAGAGACCCAGTACTTC. Its protein product is CATSSIGSPGNRYQETQYF.

The gene calls are TRBV5-1 and TRBJ2-7; the match to TRBD1 covers 10 bases. The CDR3 spans 15 residues. V gave up 4 bases and J gave up 1 base; unmatched junction bases: 5. Germline assignment: CDR1 SGHRS and CDR2 YFSETQ. The CDR3 is CASSLTGGVSYEQYF. CDR3 DNA sequence: TGCGCCAGCAGCCTGACAGGGGGCGTATCCTACGAGCAGTACTTC.

V gene TRBV11-3 combines with J gene TRBJ2-7, with 7 bases aligning to TRBD1. Trimming removed 6 bases from V and 10 bases from J; junction bases left unmatched: 9. There are 12 residues in the CDR3. CDR1 is SGHNT, CDR2 YENEEA, per germline. The CDR3 region has the DNA TGTGCCAGCAGTGGCGCCGGACAGGACCAGTACTTC. This encodes CASSGAGQDQYF.

The chain uses TRBV18 and TRBJ2-7; 9 bases map to TRBD1. Germline lookup yields CDR1 KGHSH and CDR2 LQKENI. The CDR3 has 15 residues. J was trimmed by 4 bases and V by 5 bases; bases with no gene match: 9. The CDR3 sequence is CASSSTTGGGYEQYF. Written as DNA, the CDR3 is TGTGCCAGCTCATCAACGACAGGGGGTGGGTACGAGCAGTACTTC.

This clone showed up just a few times. The rearrangement joins TRBV7-6 to TRBJ2-5, with TRBD2 as a possible D gene (6 bases). V gave up 0 bases and J gave up 4 bases, with 12 bases separating them. Germline CDR1 reads SGHVS; CDR2 reads FNYEAQ. The CDR3 contains 15 residues. CDR3 in DNA: TGTGCCAGCAGCTTAGCTTGGCGGGGTGGAGAGACCCAGTACTTC. It yields the protein CASSLAWRGGETQYF. Drawing the rest from reference TRBV7-6 and TRBJ2-5, the complete variable domain is GAGVSQSPRYKVTKRGQDVALRCDPISGHVSLYWYRQALGQGPEFLTYFNYEAQQDKSGLPNDRFSAERPEGSISTLTIQRTEQRDSAMYRCASSLAWRGGETQYFGPGTRLLVL.

The rearrangement links TRBV6-5 to TRBJ1-1; D remains ambiguous. Between the trimmed V and J ends, which lost 2 bases and 8 bases, there was a span of 12 bases. Looked up from germline, CDR1 is MNHEY and CDR2 is SVGAGI. CDR3 length equals 13 residues. CDR3 sequence reads: CASSYPRGNEAFF. The DNA of the CDR3 is TGTGCCAGCAGTTACCCCCGAGGGAACGAAGCTTTCTTT.

V usage is TRBV2 and J usage is TRBJ2-3; 9 bases match TRBD1. The CDR3 consists of 13 residues. Germline CDR1 reads SNHLY; CDR2 reads FYNNEI. V shed 7 bases and J 5 bases; nucleotides not matched to a gene: 4. CDR3 loop: CASMGTGRDTQYF. The CDR3 DNA reads TGTGCCAGCATGGGGACAGGGCGAGATACGCAGTATTTT.

This clone was observed a single time. The J gene is TRBJ1-2, the V gene TRBV29-1; D is perhaps TRBD1 (5 bases). The V gene's germline CDR1 is SQVTM and CDR2 ANQGSEA. There are 17 residues in the CDR3. V dropped 6 bases and J dropped 0 bases, with 23 bases sitting between them. This chain's CDR3 is CSVGPLCWGGSNYGYTF. CDR3 bases: TGCAGCGTGGGCCCCCTCTGCTGGGGGGGGTCTAACTATGGCTACACCTTC. Full variable domain (remainder filled in from reference TRBV29-1 and TRBJ1-2): SAVISQKPSRDICQRGTSLTIQCQVDSQVTMMFWYRQQPGQSLTLIATANQGSEATYESGFVIDKFPISRPNLTFSTLTVSNMSPEDSSIYLCSVGPLCWGGSNYGYTFGSGTRLTVV.

This clone has only a few counts. The rearrangement uses TRBV18 and TRBJ1-2; D is uncertain. CDR1 and CDR2 from the germline V gene are KGHSH and LQKENI. Trimming removed 4 bases at V and 5 bases at J, with 14 bases between. The length of the CDR3 is 14 residues. Here the CDR3 DNA reads TGTGCCAGCTCACGCTCGGGAGGGCAGTATGGCTACACCTTC. Its protein product is CASSRSGGQYGYTF.

The DNA of the CDR3 is TGCGCCAGCAGCCCCGCTCCGACAGGGAACGTGAACGAGCAGTTCTTC. Translated, it gives CASSPAPTGNVNEQFF. The gene calls are TRBV5-1 and TRBJ2-1; 7 nucleotides match TRBD1. Germline-derived CDR1 and CDR2 are SGHRS and YFSETQ. V trimming: 4 bases; J trimming: 10 bases; junction bases outside the gene matches: 17. The CDR3 consists of 16 residues.

This clone was found a few times. The rearrangement joins TRBV7-6 to TRBJ1-1; no clear D. The CDR3 contains 13 residues. V lost 5 bases, J lost 6 bases, and 13 bases lay in between. Germline CDR1 reads SGHVS; CDR2 reads FNYEAQ. CDR3 in DNA: TGTGCCAGCAGCCTAAACCGAAACGCTGAAGCTTTCTTT. Residues: CASSLNRNAEAFF.

This chain joins TRBV19 and TRBJ2-7; D perhaps matches TRBD1 (6 bases). This CDR3 region has 15 residues. The V end was cut by 3 bases, the J end by 1 base, with 13 bases between. In germline, CDR1 is LNHDA, CDR2 SQIVND (reference sequence). The CDR3 bases are TGTGCCAGTAGTATTACAGGGAGCTCGTCCTACGAGCAGTACTTC. Encoded protein: CASSITGSSSYEQYF.

This chain joins TRBV11-2 and TRBJ2-7; 11 bases map to TRBD2. CDR3 length equals 15 residues. CDR1 is SGHAT, CDR2 FQNNGV, per germline. The V segment lost 5 bases and the J segment 0 bases; nucleotides outside the gene matches: 3. The CDR3 DNA sequence: TGTGCCAGCAGCCCACTAGCGGGAGACTCCTACGAGCAGTACTTC. It codes for CASSPLAGDSYEQYF.

CDR3 sequence: CASSLMGQETQYF. The CDR3 DNA reads as TGTGCCAGCTCACTGATGGGCCAAGAGACCCAGTACTTC. The chain couples TRBV18 to TRBJ2-5; D gene uncertain. This CDR3 is built from 13 residues. Between the trimmed V and J ends, which lost 4 bases and 1 base, there was a span of 7 bases. Per germline, CDR1 KGHSH and CDR2 LQKENI.

This clone was seen at least ten times. The genes are TRBV11-2 and TRBJ1-4; D is uncertain. Germline assignment: CDR1 SGHAT and CDR2 FQNNGV. The CDR3 is 14 residues long. Trimming left V 2 bases short and J 7 bases short, with 11 bases between. CDR3 in amino acids: CASSLIGRFEKLFF. DNA of the CDR3: TGTGCCAGCAGCTTAATCGGCAGGTTTGAAAAACTGTTTTTT.

V gene TRBV4-3 combines with J gene TRBJ2-5, with D perhaps TRBD1 (6 bases). The V gene's germline CDR1 is LGHNA and CDR2 YSLEER. The CDR3 contains 13 residues. V lost 3 bases and J 4 bases, leaving 9 bases between the germline ends. CDR3: CASSQKGGETQYF. CDR3 sequence (DNA): TGCGCCAGCAGCCAGAAAGGGGGAGAGACCCAGTACTTC.

This clone was counted only a few times. This sample includes further DNA sequences coding for the same CDR3. The genes are TRBV7-3 and TRBJ2-7; D is perhaps TRBD1 (6 bases). Deletions cut 5 bases from V and 1 base from J, with 9 bases between. The CDR3 extends over 13 amino acids. The germline gives CDR1 SGHTA, CDR2 FQGTGA. CDR3: CASSPGQSYEQYF. The CDR3 nucleotides are TGTGCCAGCAGCCCAGGACAGTCCTACGAGCAGTACTTC.

The chain combines TRBV5-1 with TRBJ2-1, with D possibly TRBD2 on 5 matching bases. The V end was cut by 4 bases, the J end by 7 bases, with 15 bases between. The germline gives CDR1 SGHRS, CDR2 YFSETQ. The CDR3 has 14 residues. CDR3 protein: CASSHFTSDNEQFF. CDR3 DNA: TGCGCCAGCAGCCATTTCACTAGTGATAATGAGCAGTTCTTC.

This rearrangement joins TRBV30 to TRBJ2-7; 7 bases agree with TRBD1. Germline-derived CDR1 and CDR2 are GTSNPN and SVGIG (reference sequence). CDR3 length: 13 residues. The V segment lost 3 bases and the J segment 6 bases; nucleotides outside the gene matches: 8. CDR3 protein: CAWSRQGHVEQYF. The CDR3 region has the DNA TGTGCCTGGAGCCGACAGGGCCATGTCGAGCAGTACTTC.

This clone was observed a single time. The V call is TRBV18, the J call TRBJ2-7, with D possibly TRBD1 on 5 matching bases. There are 13 residues in the CDR3. Germline CDR1 is KGHSH and CDR2 is LQKENI. Trimming cost V 4 bases and J 2 bases, with 9 bases left between them. CDR3 nucleotide sequence: TGTGCCAGCTCACGGGGCCAGACCTACGAGCAGTACTTC. Translated, it gives CASSRGQTYEQYF.

CDR3 coding DNA: TGTGCCAGCAGTCCAGAACAGCACCTCGACCTCTACGAGCAGTACTTC. As protein: CASSPEQHLDLYEQYF. This chain connects TRBV27 to TRBJ2-7; D not certain. This CDR3 comprises 16 residues. In germline, CDR1 is MNHEY, CDR2 SMNVEV (reference sequence). V lost 5 bases to trimming and J lost 3 bases, with 20 bases between them.